The following is a T cell receptor beta chain sequence with its context. There are a few counts of this clonotype. Its antigen is not yet known. Qualities for individual bases were not recorded, and no much larger clone is one base off. Library prep was done by 5' RACE. Sequencer: Illumina HiSeq 2500. A second 7 to 11 cycle PCR used a sample-barcoded 5' primer and a J-beta primer mix. A template-switch 5' adaptor carrying 12 random nucleotides introduced a unique molecular identifier onto each TCR beta cDNA molecule. Each sample yielded at least 3 million CDR3-containing paired-end reads. First-strand cDNA was synthesized from all RNA with the Mint cDNA synthesis kit, primed by a TRBC-specific oligonucleotide. Following uracil-DNA glycosylase treatment, all cDNA underwent a first 18-cycle PCR with the universal primers M1SS and BC2_uni_R. In the source study's methods: Each sample was normalized by randomly selecting 1 million high-quality reads, each carrying a distinct molecular identifier. Instead of being binned into consensus sequences, reads with shared molecular identifiers were discarded. MiTCR, with a Q25 quality threshold and the strictest error-elimination algorithm, was used for CDR3 identification, clonotype clustering and error correction. Lower-bound total TCR beta diversity was estimated with a nonparametric unseen species model using Euler transformation. TCRdb reworked the public reads: Q25 trimming with fastp, MiXCR clone assembly, productive beta chains retained. Each CDR3 protein appears once, grouped with its most common genes and DNA. These V and J calls derive from TCRdb rather than the authors' analysis. Here the sample has around 850,000 distinct CDR3 sequences; roughly 40% occur a single time. The ten largest account for 13% of the sample.

Systemically healthy Caucasian individuals from Russia, around 39 in total and aged about 6 to 90 years, were included as donors. Each donor gave 8 to 10 milliliters of peripheral blood, drawn into EDTA-treated Vacutainer tubes. PBMCs were isolated by Ficoll-Paque density-gradient centrifugation, with at least 6.5 million obtained per sample. Trizol reagent was used to extract total RNA from the PBMCs, yielding at least 5 micrograms per sample. For every donor, an aliquot of PBMCs went through flow cytometry to measure the percentages of naive CD45RAhigh/CD27high T cells. These data come from a study of blood T cells in healthy people across ages (dated by TCRdb to about 2015). Context from the whole study: Template switching captured roughly one uniquely barcoded TCR beta cDNA molecule per two T cells in model experiments. To track age-related changes in TCR beta repertoire diversity, the study relied on deep sequencing normalized with unique cDNA molecular identifiers. The donors were divided into four age groups: young (average around 16 years), middle-aged (roughly 42), aged (roughly 60) and long-lived (about 79). To avoid experimental bias, donors of different ages were distributed randomly across sequencing lanes. For two donors (one aged 18 to 30 and one aged 80 or older), the study analyzed two additional independent replicas of 1 million unique cDNA reads from the same blood draw. What the study reported, not specific to this receptor: Observed TCR beta diversity per million T cells fell roughly linearly with age, and a significant reduction was already apparent by age roughly 40. Compared with the aged group, the long-lived group had more naive CD4+ T cells, fewer expanded clones and increased TCR diversity, suggesting age selection. Because profiling used bulk unsorted PBMCs, naive and antigen-experienced compartments could not be compared conclusively. Observed TCR beta diversity correlated strongly with the percentage of naive T cells measured by flow cytometry. Estimates of total diversity from one million sequenced T cells were regarded as lower bounds and underestimates. The CMV infection status of donors was not known, potentially confounding age-related changes in expanded clonotypes.

The CDR3, cysteine through phenylalanine, is 13 amino acids long. The only DNA kept is the CDR3, 39 bases in frame from the first base. CDR1 DFQATT and CDR2 SNEGSKA were looked up in the germline V gene (reference sequence). From V the trimming removes 4 bases and from J it removes 4 bases, while the gene matches leave 5 bases of the junction unaccounted for. The receptor was derived from a man between 18 and 35 years old in good health. Specimen: blood. The receptor chain draws on TRBV20-1 and TRBJ2-3; 7 central bases correspond to TRBD1. The bases read TGCAGTGCTAACAGGGGTCTGGCAGATACGCAGTATTTT. Protein translation: CSANRGLADTQYF.